This T cell receptor (beta chain) originates from a study of cytomegalovirus exposure and HLA in healthy donors. Study details: Early on, a data release was issued that held 80 million or so unique TCRs from HLA-typed donors.

The ends were cut back, 1 base at V and 4 bases at J, with 12 bases in the middle. This CDR3 spans 14 amino acids. Germline CDR1 SGHRS, CDR2 YFSETQ. In the case of this clone: Its target is not known.

PCR was performed using 60 Vbeta and 13 Jbeta primers. Clones were read by immunoSEQ multiplex PCR, and TCRdb kept only the in-frame ones, dropping some. Seen here are roughly 70,000 clones, about 67% observed once, and the top ten hold about 10%. Overall study results and limits: Cytomegalovirus-associated status was assigned to fewer than 200 TCR beta chains. TCR beta V- and J-gene trimming, according to a later analysis, was linked to a missense DCLRE1C variant.

This TCR came from a human donor in good health. J is TRBJ2-7 and V is TRBV5-1, with D possibly being TRBD1 (6 bases). Sequenced: PBMCs. The CDR3 loop reads CASSLWGQEYEQYF. DNA of the CDR3: TGCGCCAGCAGCTTGTGGGGGCAGGAATACGAGCAGTACTTC.